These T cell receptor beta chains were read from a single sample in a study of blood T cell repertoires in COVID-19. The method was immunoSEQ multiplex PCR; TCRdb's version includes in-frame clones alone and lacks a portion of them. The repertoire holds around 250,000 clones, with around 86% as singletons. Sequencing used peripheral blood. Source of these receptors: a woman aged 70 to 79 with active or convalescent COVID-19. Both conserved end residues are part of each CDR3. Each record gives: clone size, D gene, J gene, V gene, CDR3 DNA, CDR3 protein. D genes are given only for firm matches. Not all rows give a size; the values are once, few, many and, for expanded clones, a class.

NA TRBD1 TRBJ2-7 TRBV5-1 TGCGCCAGCAGCGTGGGACAGGGTGGGGAGCAGTACTTC CASSVGQGGEQYF
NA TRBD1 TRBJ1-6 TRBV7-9 TGTGCCAGCACCAGACCGCCGATGACAGGGGATAATTCACCCCTCCACTTT CASTRPPMTGDNSPLHF
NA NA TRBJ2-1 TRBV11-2 TGTGCCAGCAGCTTAAGGACAGCCTTTAGCGAGCAGTTCTTC CASSLRTAFSEQFF
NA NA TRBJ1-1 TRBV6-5 TGTGCCAGCAGCTACGGAGGGAGGGACACTGAAGCTTTCTTT CASSYGGRDTEAFF
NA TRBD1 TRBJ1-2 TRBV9 TGTGCCAGCAGCGTGGACAGGGTGGGTGGCTACACCTTC CASSVDRVGGYTF
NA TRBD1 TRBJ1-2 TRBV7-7 TGTGCTAGCAGCTTGAGCCCGGGCAGAACAGGGGCAGCTAACTATGGCTACACCTTC CASSLSPGRTGAANYGYTF
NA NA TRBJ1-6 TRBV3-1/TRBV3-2 TGTGCCAGCAGCCAAGGCGGGGTGGGTTCACCCCTCCACTTT CASSQGGVGSPLHF
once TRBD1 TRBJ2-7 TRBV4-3 TGCGCCAGCAGCCAAGGGAGTGCTAGGACAGGGGCTTTCTACGAGCAGTACTTC CASSQGSARTGAFYEQYF
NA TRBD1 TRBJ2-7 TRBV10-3 TGTGCCATCAGTGGGAGGACAGGCTACGAGCAGTACTTC CAISGRTGYEQYF
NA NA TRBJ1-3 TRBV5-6 TGTGCCAGCAGCCTCTGGGACAAAGGAAACACCATATATTTT CASSLWDKGNTIYF
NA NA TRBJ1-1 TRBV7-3 TGTGCCAGCAGTTCGCCTAGGGGCTCGAACACTGAAGCTTTCTTT CASSSPRGSNTEAFF
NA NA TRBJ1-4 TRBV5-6 TGTGCCAGCAGCTTGGGACAGAACAAACTGTTTTTT CASSLGQNKLFF
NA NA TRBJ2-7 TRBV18 TGTGCCAGCTCATCCGCCTACGAGCAGTACTTC CASSSAYEQYF
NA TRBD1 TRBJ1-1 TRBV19 TGTGCCAGTAGTACCCTTCCCGGGACAGGGGGCACTGAAGCTTTCTTT CASSTLPGTGGTEAFF